Each of the 10 T cell receptor beta chains below was sequenced from the same sample in a study of T cells in localized non-small cell lung cancer (dated by TCRdb to 2018 to 2021). Library preparation used the immunoSEQ multiplex PCR assay. TCRdb carries this immuneACCESS record with in-frame sequences only. Its versions omit some clonotypes, under half of them owing to an unresolved V gene in the studies checked, with the rest unexplained. The sample table shows approximately 33,000 clones, and approximately 94% are seen once. Approximately 6.5% of the sample comes from the top ten. Sequenced here: peripheral blood, sampled before any cancer treatment. Receptors originate from an older female donor with stage I lung adenocarcinoma.

This sequence joins TRBV11-1 and TRBJ2-3, with TRBD2 matching over 10 bases. CDR1 is SGHAT, CDR2 FQDESV, per germline (reference sequence). This CDR3 comprises 16 residues. After removal of 5 bases from V and 2 bases from J, the junction contained 7 bases not matched to a gene. The CDR3 spells CASSPRLAGDTDTQYF. The CDR3 DNA reads as TGTGCCAGCAGCCCGCGACTAGCGGGTGACACAGATACGCAGTATTTT.

The chain uses TRBV7-3 and TRBJ2-3; TRBD1 agrees at 9 bases. Germline loops: CDR1 SGHTA, CDR2 FQGTGA. V lost 5 bases and J lost 7; bases outside the gene matches: 7. CDR3 size: 14 residues. CDR3 loop: CASSQGQGGNTQYF. The CDR3 nucleotides read TGTGCCAGCAGCCAGGGACAGGGTGGGAATACGCAGTATTTT. The entire variable domain, with the rest obtained from reference TRBV7-3 and TRBJ2-3, is as follows: GAGVSQTPSNKVTEKGKYVELRCDPISGHTALYWYRQSLGQGPEFLIYFQGTGAADDSGLPNDRFFAVRPEGSVSTLKIQRTERGDSAVYLCASSQGQGGNTQYFGPGTRLTVL.

This clone was seen a few times. V gene TRBV28 combines with J gene TRBJ1-6; 7 nucleotides align to TRBD1. The CDR3 contains 14 residues. V dropped 5 bases and J dropped 7; count of bases not matched to a gene: 5. Looked up from germline, CDR1 is MDHEN and CDR2 is SYDVKM. CDR3 in DNA: TGTGCCAGCAGTGCACGGGACAGAAATTCACCCCTCCACTTT. Translating it yields CASSARDRNSPLHF.

This rearrangement joins TRBV5-6 to TRBJ1-1; a weak D match, TRBD1 (5 bases). V shed 1 base and J shed 1 base, with 14 bases lying between them. The CDR3 loop spans 16 amino acids. CDR1 is SGHDT, CDR2 YYEEEE, per germline. CDR3 in DNA: TGTGCCAGCAGCTTGTCGGCAGGGCCCCCGAACACTGAAGCTTTCTTT. Translating it yields CASSLSAGPPNTEAFF.

V usage is TRBV9 and J usage is TRBJ1-4; 10 nucleotides match TRBD1. V lost 3 bases to trimming and J lost 7 bases; unmatched junction nucleotides: 9. There are 16 residues in the CDR3. The germline gives CDR1 SGDLS, CDR2 YYNGEE. CDR3: CASSEQTGGLSEKLFF. The CDR3 DNA sequence: TGTGCCAGCAGCGAGCAGACAGGGGGCCTAAGTGAAAAACTGTTTTTT.

This clone appeared once. The V call is TRBV19, the J call TRBJ1-4; 8 bases map to TRBD1. V dropped 4 bases and J dropped 8; count of bases not matched to a gene: 6. The germline CDR1 and CDR2 sequences are LNHDA and SQIVND (reference sequence). CDR3 length equals 14 residues. The DNA for the CDR3 is TGTGCCAGTAGTACCAGACAGGGGATGGAAAAACTGTTTTTT. Protein product: CASSTRQGMEKLFF.

The rearrangement uses TRBV5-3 and TRBJ2-1; 8 nucleotides line up with TRBD2. TRBV5-3 is sorted into the ORF group, with uncertain function. V lost 0 bases and J lost 5; bases outside the gene matches: 4. The CDR3 totals 15 residues. The CDR3 spells CARSLVGGAHNEQFF. CDR3 nucleotide sequence: TGTGCCAGAAGCTTGGTCGGGGGGGCTCACAATGAGCAGTTCTTC.

The J gene is TRBJ2-2, the V gene TRBV6-5; D possibly corresponds to TRBD2 (6 bases). Trimming removed 6 bases at V and 2 bases at J, with 10 bases between. The CDR3 covers 14 residues. Germline values: CDR1 MNHEY, CDR2 SVGAGI. This chain's CDR3 is CASRGGLNTGELFF. CDR3 DNA sequence: TGTGCCAGCAGGGGAGGACTTAACACCGGGGAGCTGTTTTTT.

The chain carries TRBV5-1 and TRBJ1-1; D uncertain. Germline V gene sequence: CDR1 SGHRS, CDR2 YFSETQ. There are 14 residues in the CDR3. Deletions cut 2 bases from V and 1 base from J, with 9 bases between. This CDR3 reads CASSFTAGNTEAFF. In DNA, the CDR3 is TGCGCCAGCAGCTTTACGGCAGGGAACACTGAAGCTTTCTTT.

This rearrangement joins TRBV6-5 to TRBJ1-4, with 7 bases lining up with TRBD1. V was clipped by 4 bases and J by 7 bases; unmatched bases: 12. This CDR3 has 16 amino acids. CDR1 is MNHEY and CDR2 is SVGAGI in the germline V gene. The CDR3 nucleotides are TGTGCCAGCAGTTCCCCGCGACAGGGCGGTTCTGAAAAACTGTTTTTT. Its protein product is CASSSPRQGGSEKLFF.